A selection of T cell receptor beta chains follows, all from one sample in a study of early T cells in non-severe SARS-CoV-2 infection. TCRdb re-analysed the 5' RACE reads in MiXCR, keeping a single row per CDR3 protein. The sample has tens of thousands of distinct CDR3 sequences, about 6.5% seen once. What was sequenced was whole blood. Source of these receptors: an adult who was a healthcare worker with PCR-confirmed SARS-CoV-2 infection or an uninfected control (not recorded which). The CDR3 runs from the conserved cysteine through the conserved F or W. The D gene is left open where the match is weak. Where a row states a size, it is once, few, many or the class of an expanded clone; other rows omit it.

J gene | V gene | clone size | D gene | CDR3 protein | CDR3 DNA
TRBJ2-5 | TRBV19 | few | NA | CASSSRPPRRETQYF | TGTGCCAGTAGTAGCAGGCCCCCCCGGAGGGAGACCCAGTACTTC
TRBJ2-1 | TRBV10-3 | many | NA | CAISELSLNEQFF | TGTGCCATCAGTGAGTTATCACTTAATGAGCAGTTCTTC
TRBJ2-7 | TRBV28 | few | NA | CASSSSSARGAYEQYF | TGTGCCAGCAGTTCATCCAGCGCGAGGGGCGCCTACGAGCAGTACTTC
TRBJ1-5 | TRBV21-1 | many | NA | CASSATGGSDQPQHF | TGTGCCAGCAGCGCAACAGGGGGCTCGGATCAGCCCCAGCATTTT
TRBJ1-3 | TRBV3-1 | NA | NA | CASSQDSHSGNTIYF | TGTGCCAGCAGCCAAGATTCACACAGTGGAAACACCATATATTTT
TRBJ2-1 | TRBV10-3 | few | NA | CAISVEGRHNEQFF | TGTGCCATCAGTGTGGAAGGCCGCCACAATGAGCAGTTCTTC
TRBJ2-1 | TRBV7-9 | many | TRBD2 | CASSAGTSGNYNEQFF | TGTGCCAGCAGCGCGGGGACTAGCGGAAACTACAATGAGCAGTTCTTC
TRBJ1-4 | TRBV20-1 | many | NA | CSARPPGRATNEKLFF | TGCAGTGCTAGGCCCCCCGGACGGGCAACTAATGAAAAACTGTTTTTT
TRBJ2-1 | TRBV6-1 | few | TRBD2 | CASSETSLHNEQFF | TGTGCCAGCAGTGAGACTAGCCTCCACAATGAGCAGTTCTTC
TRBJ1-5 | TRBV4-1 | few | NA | CASSQDLTKGNQPQHF | TGCGCCAGCAGCCAAGACCTCACAAAAGGGAATCAGCCCCAGCATTTT
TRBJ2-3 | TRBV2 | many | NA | CASSSLVVDTQYF | TGTGCCAGCAGTTCTCTAGTTGTGGATACGCAGTATTTT
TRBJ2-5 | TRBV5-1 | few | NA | CASSLEDRQETQYF | TGCGCCAGCAGCTTGGAGGACAGACAAGAGACCCAGTACTTC
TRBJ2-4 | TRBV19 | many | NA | CASTSVGQGKNIQYF | TGTGCCAGTACCAGCGTAGGGCAGGGAAAAAACATTCAGTACTTC
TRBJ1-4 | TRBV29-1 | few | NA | CSAGNRDEKLFF | TGCAGCGCGGGTAACAGGGATGAAAAACTGTTTTTT
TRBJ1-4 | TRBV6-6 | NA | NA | CASSYSILGDGPTNEKLFF | TGTGCCAGCAGTTACTCGATCCTTGGAGACGGGCCAACTAATGAAAAACTGTTTTTT
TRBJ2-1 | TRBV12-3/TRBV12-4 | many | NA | CASSLGGDYNEQFF | TGTGCCAGCAGTTTAGGGGGTGACTACAATGAGCAGTTCTTC
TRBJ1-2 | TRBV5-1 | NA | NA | CASTEGQGTYGYTF | TGCGCCAGCACCGAGGGGCAGGGAACCTATGGCTACACCTTC
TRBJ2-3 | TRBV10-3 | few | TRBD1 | CATKTGAGTDTQYF | TGTGCCACCAAGACAGGGGCGGGCACAGATACGCAGTATTTT
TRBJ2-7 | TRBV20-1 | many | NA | CSAREDYEQYF | TGCAGTGCTAGAGAGGACTACGAGCAGTACTTC
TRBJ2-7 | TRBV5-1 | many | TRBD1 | CASSSPGTGKGYEQYF | TGCGCCAGCAGCTCCCCCGGGACAGGGAAAGGCTACGAGCAGTACTTC
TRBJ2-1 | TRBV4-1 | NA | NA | CASSLSDLSSYNEQFF | TGCGCCAGCAGCCTCTCGGACTTGAGCTCCTACAATGAGCAGTTCTTC
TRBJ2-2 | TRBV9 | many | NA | CASSVGPGELFF | TGTGCCAGCAGCGTAGGCCCCGGGGAGCTGTTTTTT
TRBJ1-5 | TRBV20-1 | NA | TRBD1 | CSARAGSGGNQPQHF | TGCAGTGCTAGAGCGGGCTCAGGGGGAAATCAGCCCCAGCATTTT
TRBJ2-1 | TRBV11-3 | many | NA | CASSLGPDRYNEQFF | TGTGCCAGCAGCTTAGGACCGGACCGTTACAATGAGCAGTTCTTC
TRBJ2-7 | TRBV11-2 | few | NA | CASSLYKAYEQYF | TGTGCCAGCAGCTTATATAAGGCCTACGAGCAGTACTTC
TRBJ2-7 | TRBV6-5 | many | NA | CASKQQAPSGEQYF | TGTGCCAGCAAACAACAGGCCCCTTCTGGCGAGCAGTACTTC
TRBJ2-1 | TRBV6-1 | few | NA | CASSERGFGVYEQFF | TGTGCCAGCAGTGAGAGGGGCTTTGGGGTCTATGAGCAGTTCTTC
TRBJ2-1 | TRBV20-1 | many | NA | CSARESERRSDEQFF | TGCAGTGCTAGAGAATCGGAGCGGCGGAGCGATGAGCAGTTCTTC
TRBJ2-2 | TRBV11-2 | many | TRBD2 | CASSISGLASTGELFF | TGTGCCAGCTCAATTTCGGGACTAGCGTCCACCGGGGAGCTGTTTTTT
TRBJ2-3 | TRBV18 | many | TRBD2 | CASSRGGSTDTQYF | TGTGCCAGCTCTCGGGGAGGGAGCACAGATACGCAGTATTTT
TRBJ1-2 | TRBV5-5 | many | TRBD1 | CASSLTGTDGAYGYTF | TGTGCCAGCAGCTTAACCGGGACAGATGGGGCCTATGGCTACACCTTC
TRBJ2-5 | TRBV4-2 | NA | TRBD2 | CASSRRLAGQETQYF | TGTGCCAGCAGCCGCCGACTAGCGGGGCAAGAGACCCAGTACTTC
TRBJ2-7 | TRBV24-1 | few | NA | CATSDTLGTHEQYF | TGTGCCACCAGTGACACGCTAGGGACCCACGAGCAGTACTTC
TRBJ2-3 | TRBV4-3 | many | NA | CASSQEVERGTDTQYF | TGCGCCAGCAGCCAAGAGGTCGAGCGGGGCACAGATACGCAGTATTTT
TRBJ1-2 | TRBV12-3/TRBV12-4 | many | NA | CASSLWSAGADGYTF | TGTGCCAGCAGTTTATGGTCTGCGGGGGCTGATGGCTACACCTTC
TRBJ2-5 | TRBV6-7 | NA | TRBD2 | CASTRTGTSAAQAAETQYF | TGTGCCAGCACGCGGACGGGGACTAGCGCCGCCCAAGCAGCAGAGACCCAGTACTTC
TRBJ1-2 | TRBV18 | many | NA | CASSPNSNRAAYGYTF | TGTGCCAGCTCACCCAACTCCAACAGGGCAGCTTATGGCTACACCTTC
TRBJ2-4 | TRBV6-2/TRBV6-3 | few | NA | CASRAGAAIQYF | TGTGCCAGCAGGGCAGGGGCGGCCATTCAGTACTTC
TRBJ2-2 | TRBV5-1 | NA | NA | CASSFPANTGELFF | TGCGCCAGCAGCTTCCCAGCGAACACCGGGGAGCTGTTTTTT
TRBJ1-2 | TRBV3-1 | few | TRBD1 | CASSQVTIGTDYGYTF | TGTGCCAGCAGCCAAGTAACCATCGGGACAGATTATGGCTACACCTTC
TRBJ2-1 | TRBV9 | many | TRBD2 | CASTGGGTVEQFF | TGTGCCAGCACGGGCGGGGGGACGGTTGAGCAGTTCTTC
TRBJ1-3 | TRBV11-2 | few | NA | CASSRSQGSGNTIYF | TGTGCCAGCAGTCGTAGCCAGGGCTCTGGAAACACCATATATTTT
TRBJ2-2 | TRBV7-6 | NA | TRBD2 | CASSPFQGSGAGSGELFF | TGTGCCAGCAGCCCCTTCCAAGGGAGCGGGGCGGGATCCGGGGAGCTGTTTTTT
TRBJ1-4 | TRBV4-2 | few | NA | CASSRSESIDEKLFF | TGTGCCAGCAGCCGCTCGGAATCGATCGATGAAAAACTGTTTTTT
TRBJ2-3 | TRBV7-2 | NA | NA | CASSRQITSTDTQYF | TGTGCCAGCAGCCGACAGATTACTAGCACAGATACGCAGTATTTT
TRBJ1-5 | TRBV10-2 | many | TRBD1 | CASSGGTGQYSNQPQHF | TGCGCCAGCAGTGGGGGGACAGGGCAATATAGCAATCAGCCCCAGCATTTT
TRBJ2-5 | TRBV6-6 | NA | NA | CASSYHRDNQETQYF | TGTGCCAGCAGTTACCACAGGGACAACCAAGAGACCCAGTACTTC
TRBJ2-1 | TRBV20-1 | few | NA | CSAHTRSTEQFF | TGCAGTGCGCACACCCGATCAACGGAGCAGTTCTTC
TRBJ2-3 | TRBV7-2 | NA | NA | CASSLPPSTDTQYF | TGTGCCAGCAGCTTACCTCCGAGCACAGATACGCAGTATTTT
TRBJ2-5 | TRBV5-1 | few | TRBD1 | CASSRTGGFTETQYF | TGCGCCAGCAGCCGGACAGGGGGCTTTACTGAGACCCAGTACTTC
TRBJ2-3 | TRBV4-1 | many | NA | CASSHSQTLDTQYF | TGCGCCAGCAGCCACTCCCAGACTTTAGATACGCAGTATTTT